The source of this T cell receptor (beta chain) is a study of OX40 agonist ivuxolimab in advanced cancers. Assay: immunoSEQ multiplex PCR; the TCRdb copy retains only in-frame clones and omits some. The sample consists of over 75,000 clones, 70% to 90% of them appearing once. Points on this clone: Its antigen remains unknown.

Findings and limits, study-wide: Some nonresponders additionally presented with little normalized T-cell clonal expansion.

V lost 0 bases to trimming and J lost 4 bases, with 9 bases between them. Germline loops: CDR1 SGHDN, CDR2 FVKESK. CDR3 length equals 14 residues. This specimen consisted of CD4+ or CD8+ T cells sorted from blood, obtained in a trial of the OX40 agonist ivuxolimab. The TCR was taken from an adult with an advanced solid tumor such as melanoma, head and neck, liver or kidney cancer. V is TRBV14 and J is TRBJ1-1; D is unclear. The CDR3, as DNA: TGTGCCAGCAGCCAAGAAATGATAATCACTGAAGCTTTCTTT. Its translation: CASSQEMIITEAFF. Together with reference TRBV14 and TRBJ1-1, the CDR3 gives the full variable domain: EAGVTQFPSHSVIEKGQTVTLRCDPISGHDNLYWYRRVMGKEIKFLLHFVKESKQDESGMPNNRFLAERTGGTYSTLKVQPAELEDSGVYFCASSQEMIITEAFFGQGTRLTVV.